The clone carrying this TCR beta chain was seen once. CDR3 length: 17 amino acids. Germline V gene lookup returns CDR1 MDHEN and CDR2 SYDVKM. The V gene lost 3 bases and the J gene lost 2 bases, with 17 bases spanning the gap. Profiling relied on immunoSEQ multiplex PCR, and the TCRdb table lists in-frame clones only, not all of them. In the table there are roughly 150,000 clones, around 80% of which are singletons. This specimen belongs to a study of blood T cell repertoires in COVID-19. Overall study: PBMCs, B-cell-depleted T cells, or T cells were the source of the cDNA or gDNA that made up the material.

The source is a woman between 45 and 65 years old who had recovered from COVID-19. V usage is TRBV28 and J usage is TRBJ1-5; D gene uncertain. What was sequenced was PBMCs or T cells enriched from blood (not recorded which). CDR3 coding DNA: TGTGCCAGCAGTTTGTCACAGCCATACCTACGCAATCAGCCCCAGCATTTT. Its translation is CASSLSQPYLRNQPQHF.